The 2 T cell receptor beta chains given below trace back to one sample, sequenced in a study of T cell responses to AZD1222 COVID-19 vaccine. Libraries were prepared by immunoSEQ multiplex PCR; TCRdb keeps only in-frame clonotypes and omits some of them. Among under 200,000 clones listed, 92% were seen once. The material was peripheral blood, obtained on day 0 of MenACWY control vaccination. These receptors all come from an adult in good health.

CDR3 DNA: TGTGCCAGTAGTTTCGGGGGGGGCAATGAGCAGTTCTTC. It yields the protein CASSFGGGNEQFF. The V call is TRBV19, the J call TRBJ2-1; 8 bases map to TRBD2. This CDR3 has 13 amino acids. The germline V gene encodes CDR1 LNHDA and CDR2 SQIVND (reference sequence). The J segment lost 6 bases and the V segment lost 5 bases, leaving 3 bases of the junction unmatched.

The chain is built from TRBV27 and TRBJ2-6, with no clear D. Trimming shortened V by 5 bases and J by 0 bases, and 8 bases separated the two germline ends. The CDR3 runs to 15 residues. Germline V CDR1 and CDR2: MNHEY, SMNVEV (reference sequence). CDR3 DNA: TGTGCCAGCAGTCCCAGGACCTCTGGGGCCAACGTCCTGACTTTC. Its protein product is CASSPRTSGANVLTF.